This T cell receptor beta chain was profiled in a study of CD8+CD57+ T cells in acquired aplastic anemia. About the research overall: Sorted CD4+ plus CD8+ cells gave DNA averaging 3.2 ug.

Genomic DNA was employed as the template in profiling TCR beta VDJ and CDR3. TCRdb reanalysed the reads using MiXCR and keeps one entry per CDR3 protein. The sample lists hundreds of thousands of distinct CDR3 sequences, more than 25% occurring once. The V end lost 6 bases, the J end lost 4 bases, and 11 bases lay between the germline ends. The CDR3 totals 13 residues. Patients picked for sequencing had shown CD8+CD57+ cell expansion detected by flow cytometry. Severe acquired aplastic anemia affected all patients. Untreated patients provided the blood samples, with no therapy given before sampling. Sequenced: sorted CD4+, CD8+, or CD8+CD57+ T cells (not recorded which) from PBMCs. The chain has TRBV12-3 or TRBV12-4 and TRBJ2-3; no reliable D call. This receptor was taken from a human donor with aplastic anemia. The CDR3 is CASRIYKSDTQYF. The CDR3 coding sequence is TGTGCCAGCAGAATATACAAGTCAGATACGCAGTATTTT.